This T cell receptor (beta chain) was captured by sequencing in a study of cytomegalovirus exposure and HLA in healthy donors. Study context: Unique TCRs numbering some 80 million, obtained from HLA-typed donors, made up an early data release.

The PCR employed 60 Vbeta primers together with 13 Jbeta primers. Profiling relied on immunoSEQ multiplex PCR, and the TCRdb table lists in-frame clones only, not all of them. The data contain fewer than 140,000 clones, roughly 75% of them singletons. Study-wide results and limits: On later analysis, the bulk of CMV-associated TCR beta chains appeared to be HLA-restricted.

Germline assignment: CDR1 SGHDT and CDR2 YYEEEE. V gave up 4 bases and J gave up 0 bases; unmatched junction bases: 5. There are 15 residues in the CDR3. Details on this clone: Antigen unknown.

This chain connects TRBV5-6 to TRBJ2-3, with 7 bases fitting TRBD1. The origin of this receptor is a middle-aged man in good health and CMV-seronegative. Sequencing input: PBMCs. The CDR3 DNA reads TGTGCCAGCAGCCCGACAGGGTCTAGCACAGATACGCAGTATTTT. This translates into CASSPTGSSTDTQYF.